Below are 11 T cell receptor beta chains sequenced from a single sample in a study of shared clonotypes between healthy human individuals. Libraries were prepared by immunoSEQ multiplex PCR; TCRdb keeps only in-frame clonotypes and omits some of them. Altogether 2.3 million or so clones are present, approximately 95% being singletons, with the ten largest covering about 0.41%. The sample was naive CD4+ T cells from PBMCs. The subset here: CD45RA+ positively selected. These receptor sequences come from a young man in good health. Some clones in this sample may be carry-over from other donors' samples.

The V and J genes are TRBV28 and TRBJ2-7; TRBD2 matches at 7 bases. V lost 8 bases and J lost 0; bases outside the gene matches: 16. CDR1 is MDHEN, CDR2 SYDVKM, per germline. CDR3 length: 17 amino acids. The chain's CDR3 is CASLPFPWRESSYEQYF. The CDR3 DNA reads TGTGCCAGCCTTCCCTTCCCGTGGCGGGAGAGCTCCTACGAGCAGTACTTC.

V and J are TRBV28 and TRBJ2-7; D may correspond to TRBD1 or TRBD2 (6 bases each). The CDR3 has 16 amino acids. The V gene's germline CDR1 is MDHEN and CDR2 SYDVKM. Trimming pared 2 bases from V and 2 bases from J, leaving 16 bases between. This CDR3 reads CASSLGGGAGTYEQYF. The CDR3 bases are TGTGCCAGCAGTTTAGGGGGCGGGGCGGGGACCTACGAGCAGTACTTC.

J is TRBJ2-1 and V is TRBV4-2; TRBD2 aligns across 9 bases. CDR1 LGHNA and CDR2 YNFKEQ come from the germline V gene. V was clipped by 9 bases and J by 0 bases; unmatched bases: 6. This CDR3 is 15 amino acids long. The CDR3: CASRLAEVSYNEQFF. Written as DNA, the CDR3 is TGTGCCAGTCGACTAGCGGAGGTCTCCTACAATGAGCAGTTCTTC.

This chain links TRBV18 with TRBJ1-1; tentatively, D is TRBD1 (5 bases). This CDR3 has 14 amino acids. V lost 5 bases to trimming and J lost 1 base, with 11 bases between them. The germline gives CDR1 KGHSH, CDR2 LQKENI. This CDR3 reads CASSDPGGNTEAFF. The CDR3 DNA reads as TGTGCCAGCTCAGACCCCGGGGGGAACACTGAAGCTTTCTTT. Using reference TRBV18 and TRBJ1-1 for the parts outside the CDR3, the full variable domain is NAGVMQNPRHLVRRRGQEARLRCSPMKGHSHVYWYRQLPEEGLKFMVYLQKENIIDESGMPKERFSAEFPKEGPSILRIQQVVRGDSAAYFCASSDPGGNTEAFFGQGTRLTVV.

About this clone itself: Since a much larger clone is just one base distant, this may be a read error. The chain combines TRBV5-4 with TRBJ2-5; D unclear. This CDR3 comprises 11 residues. Trimming stripped 4 bases from V and 1 base from J, with 2 bases between. The germline gives CDR1 SGHNT, CDR2 YYREEE (reference sequence). The CDR3, as DNA: TGTGCCAGCAGCGCCCAAGAGACCCAGTACTTC. This sequence encodes CASSAQETQYF.

Notes on this clone: The junction does not match germline at one end; this may be a read error. V and J are TRBV6-1 and TRBJ1-2; D not certain. Germline values: CDR1 MNHNS, CDR2 SASEGT. This CDR3 has 15 amino acids. In DNA form, the CDR3 reads TGTGCCAGCAGAGAAGGACGGAATCAGAACTATGGCTACACCTTC. It specifies CASREGRNQNYGYTF.

Turning to this clone: Other DNA sequences within the sample encode an identical CDR3. The chain is built from TRBV5-1 and TRBJ2-5; D gene unclear. The V end was cut by 0 bases, the J end by 2 bases, with 5 bases between. The germline CDR1 and CDR2 sequences are SGHRS and YFSETQ. The CDR3 loop spans 13 amino acids. CDR3 coding DNA: TGCGCCAGCAGCTTGGTCGTACAAGAGACCCAGTACTTC. Translation: CASSLVVQETQYF.

In this sample, this clone turned up once. This chain connects TRBV18 to TRBJ1-2; the match to TRBD1 covers 7 bases. Trimming removed 4 bases from V and 5 bases from J; junction bases left unmatched: 10. Germline CDR1 and CDR2: KGHSH and LQKENI. CDR3 size: 15 residues. Here the CDR3 reads CASSLGTASEYGYTF. CDR3 nucleotide sequence: TGTGCCAGCTCACTGGGGACAGCCTCTGAATATGGCTACACCTTC.

The chain links TRBV7-9 to TRBJ2-3, with a tentative D call TRBD1 (5 bases). The V and J ends lost 0 bases and 5 bases respectively, with 24 bases between them. CDR3 length: 19 amino acids. Per the germline V gene, CDR1 is SEHNR and CDR2 is FQNEAQ (reference sequence). CDR3 DNA sequence: TGTGCCAGCAGCTTAGCCGCGTTCTTCGACAGCAACCTCGGAGATACGCAGTATTTT. Protein sequence: CASSLAAFFDSNLGDTQYF.

The chain recombines TRBV2 with TRBJ2-2, with 7 bases lining up with TRBD1. Germline V gene lookup returns CDR1 SNHLY and CDR2 FYNNEI. Trimming took 5 bases from V and 1 from J; bases not matched to a gene: 1. The CDR3 runs 14 residues. This CDR3 is CASSRQGNTGELFF. DNA of the CDR3: TGTGCCAGCAGTAGACAGGGGAACACCGGGGAGCTGTTTTTT.

V is TRBV2 and J is TRBJ2-1; 7 bases match TRBD2. V lost 7 bases to trimming and J lost 2 bases; unmatched junction nucleotides: 11. Germline V lookup: CDR1 SNHLY, CDR2 FYNNEI. The CDR3 sequence is 16 residues long. The CDR3 sequence is CASIPRGAGPYNEQFF. For the CDR3, the DNA is TGTGCCAGCATTCCTAGGGGAGCGGGGCCCTACAATGAGCAGTTCTTC.